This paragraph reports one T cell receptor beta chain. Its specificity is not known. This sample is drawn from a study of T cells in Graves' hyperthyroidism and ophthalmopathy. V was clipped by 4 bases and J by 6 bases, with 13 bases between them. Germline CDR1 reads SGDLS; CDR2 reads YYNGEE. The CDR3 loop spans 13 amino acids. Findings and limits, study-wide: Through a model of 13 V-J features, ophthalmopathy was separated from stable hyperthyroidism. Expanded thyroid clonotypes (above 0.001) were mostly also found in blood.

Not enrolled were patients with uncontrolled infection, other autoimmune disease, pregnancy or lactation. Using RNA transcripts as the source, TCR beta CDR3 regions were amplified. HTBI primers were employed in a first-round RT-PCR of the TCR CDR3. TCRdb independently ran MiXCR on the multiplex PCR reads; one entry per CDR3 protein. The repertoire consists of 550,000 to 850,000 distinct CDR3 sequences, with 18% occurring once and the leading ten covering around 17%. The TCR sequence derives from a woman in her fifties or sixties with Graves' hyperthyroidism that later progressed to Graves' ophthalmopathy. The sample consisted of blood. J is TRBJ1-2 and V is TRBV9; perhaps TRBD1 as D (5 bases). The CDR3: CASSPGDGDGYTF. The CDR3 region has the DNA TGTGCCAGCAGCCCTGGGGACGGGGATGGCTACACCTTC.